The 6 T cell receptor beta chains reported below all come from one sample, sequenced in a study of blood T cell repertoires in COVID-19. Clones were read by immunoSEQ multiplex PCR, and TCRdb kept only the in-frame ones, dropping some. The data show about 370,000 clones, about 90% seen once. Sequenced: peripheral blood. The receptors originated from a woman in her 30s with COVID-19, enrolled during active disease.

The genes are TRBV6-4 and TRBJ2-1; a weak D match, TRBD2 (5 bases). Trimming removed 2 bases from V and 7 bases from J, with 9 bases in between. The CDR3 length is 13 residues. Germline V gives CDR1 MRHNA, CDR2 SNTAGT. DNA of the CDR3: TGTGCCAGCAGTGACCTCCGAGGGAATGAGCAGTTCTTC. Its protein product is CASSDLRGNEQFF.

The chain combines TRBV24-1 with TRBJ2-5; weak D call: TRBD2 (6 bases). In germline, CDR1 is KGHDR, CDR2 SFDVKD. V was clipped by 5 bases and J by 5 bases, with 8 bases between them. The CDR3 runs 12 residues. The CDR3 DNA reads TGTGCCACCAGTGGGGGGGTGGAGACCCAGTACTTC. The encoded protein is CATSGGVETQYF.

The chain couples TRBV28 to TRBJ2-3; 9 bases align to TRBD2. With 3 bases clipped from V and 4 bases from J, the junction kept 5 bases outside the gene matches. The CDR3 covers 15 residues. The germline gives CDR1 MDHEN, CDR2 SYDVKM. CDR3 DNA: TGTGCCAGCAGTTTGGCGGGGGGGCTGGCAGATACGCAGTATTTT. It is translated as CASSLAGGLADTQYF.

CDR3 in DNA: TGTGCCAGCAGCTGGGAGATGGATGGGAACATTCAGTACTTC. This encodes CASSWEMDGNIQYF. The chain recombines TRBV11-2 with TRBJ2-4; a possible D gene is TRBD2 (5 bases). Trimming pared 4 bases from V and 7 bases from J, leaving 14 bases between. The germline gives CDR1 SGHAT, CDR2 FQNNGV. CDR3 length: 14 amino acids.

The chain carries TRBV5-4 and TRBJ2-5; 8 bases fit TRBD1. CDR3 size: 16 residues. Trimming at V came to 0 bases and at J to 1 base, leaving 5 bases not matched to a gene. Germline V lookup: CDR1 SGHNT, CDR2 YYREEE (reference sequence). This CDR3 is CASSLARDRGQETQYF. In DNA form, the CDR3 reads TGTGCCAGCAGCTTGGCTCGAGACAGGGGCCAAGAGACCCAGTACTTC.

V and J are TRBV4-3 and TRBJ1-5; no reliable D call. Trimming cost V 5 bases and J 3 bases, with 14 bases left between them. The CDR3 is made up of 15 amino acids. Germline V gene sequence: CDR1 LGHNA, CDR2 YSLEER. Here the CDR3 DNA reads TGCGCCAGCAGCTCCCGCTTCGCGTTCAATCAGCCCCAGCATTTT. It specifies CASSSRFAFNQPQHF.